Below are 9 T cell receptor beta chains sequenced from a single sample in a study of T cell responses to AZD1222 COVID-19 vaccine. This table comes from immunoSEQ multiplex PCR, and its TCRdb copy is limited to in-frame clones, with some not included. The sample has approximately 170,000 clones, approximately 90% seen once. The specimen was peripheral blood, collected on day 0 of AZD1222 vaccination. All receptors come from an adult in good health.

J is TRBJ1-6 and V is TRBV6-5; tentative D call: TRBD1 (5 bases). V was cut by 2 bases and J by 7 bases, with 12 bases left in between. Germline lookup yields CDR1 MNHEY and CDR2 SVGAGI. This CDR3 spans 15 amino acids. The DNA for the CDR3 is TGTGCCAGCAGTTACGTGGGGGTAGGGAATTCACCCCTCCACTTT. It translates to CASSYVGVGNSPLHF.

CDR3 sequence: CSVYPSQFVGSGYTF. Written as DNA, the CDR3 is TGCAGCGTTTACCCGAGCCAGTTCGTTGGGAGTGGCTACACCTTC. The gene calls are TRBV29-1 and TRBJ1-2; D not resolved. Germline V gene lookup returns CDR1 SQVTM and CDR2 ANQGSEA. V dropped 5 bases and J dropped 7 bases, with 23 bases sitting between them. There are 15 residues in the CDR3.

The rearrangement links TRBV10-2 to TRBJ2-1, with TRBD2 identical over 7 bases. The germline gives CDR1 WSHSY, CDR2 SAAADI. The CDR3 is 13 amino acids. V was clipped by 6 bases and J by 9 bases; unmatched bases: 8. The CDR3 DNA sequence: TGCGCCAGCAGCCGGGACTATACCAGTGAGCAGTTCTTC. Its translation is CASSRDYTSEQFF.

This sequence joins TRBV18 and TRBJ1-3; D not certain. The CDR3 has 15 amino acids. Per the germline V gene, CDR1 is KGHSH and CDR2 is LQKENI. The V gene lost 2 bases and the J gene lost 0 bases, with 8 bases spanning the gap. The CDR3 DNA reads as TGTGCCAGCTCACCAGGCGGAAGCTCTGGAAACACCATATATTTT. This sequence encodes CASSPGGSSGNTIYF.

This chain links TRBV30 with TRBJ2-2, with 13 bases identical to TRBD2. CDR3 length: 15 residues. Germline V gene sequence: CDR1 GTSNPN, CDR2 SVGIG (reference sequence). With 4 bases clipped from V and 8 bases from J, the junction kept 7 bases outside the gene matches. The CDR3 DNA reads TGTGCCTGGAAACGGACTAGCGGGAGCGGAGGGGAGCTGTTTTTT. Amino acids: CAWKRTSGSGGELFF. The entire variable domain, with the rest obtained from reference TRBV30 and TRBJ2-2, is as follows: SQTIHQWPATLVQPVGSPLSLECTVEGTSNPNLYWYRQAAGRGLQLLFYSVGIGQISSEVPQNLSASRPQDRQFILSSKKLLLSDSGFYLCAWKRTSGSGGELFFGEGSRLTVL.

The rearrangement uses TRBV2 and TRBJ1-5; D unresolved. V was shortened by 7 bases and J by 7 bases, with 11 bases between the two germline ends. Germline values: CDR1 SNHLY, CDR2 FYNNEI. This CDR3 contains 12 residues. CDR3 sequence reads: CASNYVGQPQHF. For the CDR3, the DNA is TGTGCCAGCAATTATGTAGGCCAGCCCCAGCATTTT.

The V call is TRBV27, the J call TRBJ2-3; 9 bases line up with TRBD2. The CDR3 extends over 13 amino acids. CDR1 is MNHEY and CDR2 is SMNVEV in the germline V gene (reference sequence). The ends lost 10 bases at V and 3 bases at J; junction bases unmatched: 5. The CDR3 bases are TGTGCCACCCGGACTAGCGTTACAGATACGCAGTATTTT. As protein: CATRTSVTDTQYF.

The genes are TRBV18 and TRBJ1-5, with 7 bases that match TRBD1. CDR1 KGHSH and CDR2 LQKENI come from the germline V gene. V trimming: 1 base; J trimming: 2 bases; junction bases outside the gene matches: 8. This CDR3 comprises 17 residues. The CDR3 sequence is CASSPRTGKQGNQPQHF. CDR3 nucleotide sequence: TGTGCCAGCTCACCACGGACAGGCAAGCAAGGCAATCAGCCCCAGCATTTT.

The chain recombines TRBV25-1 with TRBJ1-1; D gene ambiguous. CDR1 MGHDK and CDR2 SYGVNS come from the germline V gene. V was cut by 3 bases and J by 0 bases, with 8 bases left in between. This CDR3 spans 14 amino acids. The CDR3 nucleotides read TGTGCCAGCAGTGAGAATTTTATGAACACTGAAGCTTTCTTT. Translating gives CASSENFMNTEAFF.